One sample yielded the 28 T cell receptor beta chains listed below, sequenced in a study of T cell changes during pregnancy in multiple sclerosis. TCRdb's table, derived via immunoSEQ multiplex PCR, lists solely in-frame clones and lacks some. The data hold approximately 40,000 clones, with around 94% observed a single time. The sequencing used CD4+ T cells from peripheral blood mononuclear cells, collected before pregnancy. These receptors were collected from a female donor with multiple sclerosis, enrolled in a pregnancy study.

The CDR3 nucleotides are TGCAGCGTTGAGGCGGGAGGGGAGACCCAGTACTTC. Translation gives CSVEAGGETQYF. The chain carries TRBV29-1 and TRBJ2-5; 9 nucleotides agree with TRBD2. The germline gives CDR1 SQVTM, CDR2 ANQGSEA. This CDR3 has 12 amino acids. Trimming cost V 3 bases and J 5 bases; bases outside gene matches: 1.

The chain combines TRBV7-9 with TRBJ2-1; 11 nucleotides agree with TRBD2. Germline CDR1 reads SEHNR; CDR2 reads FQNEAQ (reference sequence). The CDR3 consists of 17 residues. The junction had 13 bases not matched to a gene; V was cut back by 4 bases and J by 8 bases. The CDR3 DNA reads as TGTGCCAGCAGCTCCTCCCATAGCGGGAGGGTTTTCGATGAGCAGTTCTTC. Translated: CASSSSHSGRVFDEQFF.

The V gene is TRBV10-2, the J gene TRBJ2-7; 8 nucleotides align to TRBD1. The germline gives CDR1 WSHSY, CDR2 SAAADI. This CDR3 contains 12 residues. The trim removed 8 bases at V and 4 bases at J, leaving 4 bases unmatched. The CDR3 sequence is CASGRTGYEQYF. The DNA for the CDR3 is TGCGCCAGCGGGCGGACAGGGTACGAGCAGTACTTC.

The chain couples TRBV18 to TRBJ2-3; D might be TRBD2 (6 bases). The CDR3 totals 17 residues. Trimming removed 3 bases at V and 0 bases at J, with 16 bases between. The V gene's germline CDR1 is KGHSH and CDR2 LQKENI. The CDR3 nucleotides read TGTGCCAGCTCACCGTTCGTTAGCGGCAAGAGCACAGATACGCAGTATTTT. The encoded protein is CASSPFVSGKSTDTQYF.

The genes are TRBV5-1 and TRBJ2-7; D unresolved. Germline V gene lookup returns CDR1 SGHRS and CDR2 YFSETQ. The CDR3 is 13 residues long. V was cut by 0 bases and J by 2 bases, with 6 bases left in between. CDR3 nucleotides: TGCGCCAGCAGCTTGGACAGACCCTACGAGCAGTACTTC. The encoded protein is CASSLDRPYEQYF. Variable domain in full (rest from reference TRBV5-1 and TRBJ2-7): KAGVTQTPRYLIKTRGQQVTLSCSPISGHRSVSWYQQTPGQGLQFLFEYFSETQRNKGNFPGRFSGRQFSNSRSEMNVSTLELGDSALYLCASSLDRPYEQYFGPGTRLTVT.

This clone turned up a few times. The chain carries TRBV5-5 and TRBJ2-1; TRBD2 aligns across 9 bases. V lost 2 bases, J lost 10 bases, and 10 bases stayed unmatched. This CDR3 contains 15 residues. Germline V gene data show CDR1 as SGHKS and CDR2 as YYEKEE (reference sequence). This CDR3 is CASSLGSSGIAEQFF. CDR3 coding DNA: TGTGCCAGCAGCTTAGGCTCTAGCGGGATCGCAGAGCAGTTCTTC.

V is TRBV5-1 and J is TRBJ2-2; D is perhaps TRBD2 (5 bases). The CDR3 runs to 15 residues. Germline CDR1 reads SGHRS; CDR2 reads YFSETQ. Trimming pared 2 bases from V and 0 bases from J, leaving 8 bases between. This CDR3 is CASSFNSANTGELFF. CDR3 DNA sequence: TGCGCCAGCAGCTTTAATAGCGCGAACACCGGGGAGCTGTTTTTT.

The chain couples TRBV5-1 to TRBJ2-1, with TRBD1 as a possible D gene (7 bases). This CDR3 contains 15 residues. V was cut by 0 bases and J by 4 bases, with 11 bases left in between. Germline V CDR1 and CDR2: SGHRS, YFSETQ. As DNA, the CDR3 is TGCGCCAGCAGCTTGGCCGCAGGGGGGTACAATGAGCAGTTCTTC. Translating it yields CASSLAAGGYNEQFF.

The V call is TRBV15, the J call TRBJ2-1; 7 nucleotides agree with TRBD1. After removal of 3 bases from V and 4 bases from J, the junction contained 12 bases not matched to a gene. Germline values: CDR1 LNHNV, CDR2 YYDKDF (reference sequence). CDR3 size: 17 residues. The CDR3 is CATSSIGQAKLYNEQFF. In DNA form, the CDR3 reads TGTGCCACCAGCAGCATCGGACAGGCGAAGCTATACAATGAGCAGTTCTTC. Filled out from reference TRBV15 and TRBJ2-1, the complete variable domain reads DAMVIQNPRYQVTQFGKPVTLSCSQTLNHNVMYWYQQKSSQAPKLLFHYYDKDFNNEADTPDNFQSRRPNTSFCFLDIRSPGLGDTAMYLCATSSIGQAKLYNEQFFGPGTRLTVL.

The gene calls are TRBV6-1 and TRBJ1-1; perhaps TRBD1 as D (5 bases). This CDR3 is 14 amino acids long. Germline loops: CDR1 MNHNS, CDR2 SASEGT. Trimming cost V 7 bases and J 5 bases, with 17 bases left between them. The CDR3 is CASTENGAVTEAFF. The CDR3 DNA follows: TGTGCCAGCACCGAGAATGGGGCGGTGACTGAAGCTTTCTTT.

This chain joins TRBV2 and TRBJ2-1; TRBD1 matches 9 bases. Per germline, CDR1 SNHLY and CDR2 FYNNEI. J was trimmed by 8 bases and V by 5 bases; bases with no gene match: 10. The CDR3 runs 15 residues. The CDR3 is CASSTSGQGSHEQFF. The CDR3 DNA reads as TGTGCCAGCAGTACATCGGGACAGGGCAGCCATGAGCAGTTCTTC.

The chain carries TRBV11-2 and TRBJ2-5; 9 positions match TRBD1. The length of the CDR3 is 14 residues. The germline V gene encodes CDR1 SGHAT and CDR2 FQNNGV. The V and J ends lost 6 bases and 7 bases, in that order; junction bases with no gene match: 9. The DNA of the CDR3 is TGTGCCAGCAGTGGACAGGGGAGTCCTCTGACCCAGTACTTC. As protein: CASSGQGSPLTQYF.

This sequence joins TRBV6-5 and TRBJ2-1, with 10 bases matching TRBD2. Germline trimming cut 4 bases from V and 7 bases from J; bases unmatched to any gene: 7. The V gene's germline CDR1 is MNHEY and CDR2 SVGAGI. The CDR3 loop spans 15 amino acids. The CDR3 nucleotides read TGTGCCAGCAGTTCCCCTAGCGGGAGTATGAATGAGCAGTTCTTC. It yields the protein CASSSPSGSMNEQFF.

The chain combines TRBV5-1 with TRBJ1-1; 9 positions match TRBD1. V was pared by 4 bases and J by 11 bases, with 12 bases of the junction left unmatched. CDR3 length: 14 amino acids. Per germline, CDR1 SGHRS and CDR2 YFSETQ. CDR3 in amino acids: CASSTGMTGGYAFF. The CDR3 nucleotides are TGCGCCAGCAGCACGGGAATGACAGGGGGTTATGCTTTCTTT.

The V and J genes are TRBV5-6 and TRBJ2-3; TRBD1 is a possible D gene (5 bases). V gave up 0 bases and J gave up 2 bases, with 7 bases separating them. Germline V gene sequence: CDR1 SGHDT, CDR2 YYEEEE. The CDR3 runs to 14 residues. Here the CDR3 DNA reads TGTGCCAGCAGCTTGGGACAGTACACAGATACGCAGTATTTT. It specifies CASSLGQYTDTQYF.

In this sample, this clone turned up once. J is TRBJ2-7 and V is TRBV10-1, with 7 nucleotides matching TRBD1. V was clipped by 2 bases and J by 8 bases; unmatched bases: 6. The CDR3 length is 13 residues. CDR1 and CDR2 (germline): WNHNN, SYGVQD (reference sequence). CDR3 nucleotide sequence: TGCGCCAGCAGTGAGAGGGGGCAGCCCCAGCAGTACTTC. Translated: CASSERGQPQQYF.

The chain employs TRBV6-6 and TRBJ2-1, with 10 bases matching TRBD2. The CDR3 is 15 residues long. Germline V gene sequence: CDR1 MNHNY, CDR2 SVGAGI (reference sequence). The V and J ends lost 2 bases and 5 bases, in that order; junction bases with no gene match: 3. CDR3 DNA: TGTGCCAGCAGTTACGGGACTAGCGAGAACAATGAGCAGTTCTTC. This encodes CASSYGTSENNEQFF.

The chain links TRBV10-1 to TRBJ1-2; the D is unclear. Trimming removed 2 bases at V and 8 bases at J, with 12 bases between. CDR3 length: 13 residues. Germline CDR1 WNHNN, CDR2 SYGVQD (reference sequence). The CDR3 DNA reads as TGCGCCAGCAGTGAGGAGGAGGTAAACGGCTACACCTTC. It encodes CASSEEEVNGYTF.

The chain joins TRBV28 to TRBJ1-1; unclear D gene. The CDR3 loop spans 13 amino acids. Germline V gives CDR1 MDHEN, CDR2 SYDVKM. The V end lost 2 bases, the J end lost 6 bases, and 10 bases lay between the germline ends. The CDR3 sequence: CASSLPGMAEAFF. The CDR3 nucleotides read TGTGCCAGCAGTTTACCAGGAATGGCTGAAGCTTTCTTT.

The rearrangement joins TRBV9 to TRBJ2-3, with a tentative D call TRBD2 (7 bases). Germline-derived CDR1 and CDR2 are SGDLS and YYNGEE. The CDR3 totals 15 residues. With 7 bases removed from V and 0 bases from J, the gap between germline ends came to 15 bases. CDR3 protein: CASGRGLASTDTQYF. The CDR3 DNA follows: TGTGCCAGCGGGCGGGGGCTAGCGAGCACAGATACGCAGTATTTT.

This clone was found once. J is TRBJ2-4 and V is TRBV5-1; 8 nucleotides align to TRBD1. The germline V gene encodes CDR1 SGHRS and CDR2 YFSETQ. Trimming took 2 bases from V and 7 from J; bases not matched to a gene: 14. This CDR3 contains 17 residues. The CDR3 spells CASSFQGASGLRNIQYF. For the CDR3, the DNA is TGCGCCAGCAGCTTTCAGGGGGCGTCGGGACTTAGGAACATTCAGTACTTC. Full variable domain (missing parts from reference TRBV5-1 and TRBJ2-4): KAGVTQTPRYLIKTRGQQVTLSCSPISGHRSVSWYQQTPGQGLQFLFEYFSETQRNKGNFPGRFSGRQFSNSRSEMNVSTLELGDSALYLCASSFQGASGLRNIQYFGAGTRLSVL.

The rearrangement links TRBV4-2 to TRBJ2-6; no definite D call. Germline CDR1 is LGHNA and CDR2 is YNFKEQ. The CDR3 is made up of 16 amino acids. Trimming left V 0 bases short and J 4 bases short, with 10 bases between. CDR3 residues: CASSQDLLSGANVLTF. In DNA, the CDR3 is TGTGCCAGCAGCCAAGATCTCTTGTCGGGGGCCAACGTCCTGACTTTC.

The chain employs TRBV2 and TRBJ2-3; D possibly corresponds to TRBD2 (6 bases). Germline CDR1 and CDR2: SNHLY and FYNNEI. V was shortened by 3 bases and J by 7 bases, with 14 bases between the two germline ends. This CDR3 comprises 14 residues. The CDR3 nucleotides are TGTGCCAGCAGTGAGGGAGGAGGTTTAAATACGCAGTATTTT. Encoded protein: CASSEGGGLNTQYF.

This clone was counted between two and nine times. The rearrangement joins TRBV18 to TRBJ1-1, with D unresolved. Germline CDR1 reads KGHSH; CDR2 reads LQKENI. V lost 0 bases and J lost 1, with 6 bases in between. The CDR3 is made up of 14 amino acids. CDR3 protein: CASSPPPGNTEAFF. CDR3 nucleotides: TGTGCCAGCTCACCACCCCCGGGGAACACTGAAGCTTTCTTT.

The chain joins TRBV9 to TRBJ2-2; possible D gene TRBD1, 5 bases. The V gene's germline CDR1 is SGDLS and CDR2 YYNGEE. The CDR3 runs 14 residues. Trimming removed 0 bases from V and 6 bases from J, with 9 bases in between. The CDR3, as DNA: TGTGCCAGCAGCGTAGGGGGCAAGGCCGGGGAGCTGTTTTTT. It translates to CASSVGGKAGELFF.

This clone was counted once. This sequence joins TRBV2 and TRBJ1-4; 9 positions match TRBD1. After removal of 4 bases from V and 8 bases from J, the junction contained 2 bases not matched to a gene. This CDR3 is 13 amino acids long. In germline, CDR1 is SNHLY, CDR2 FYNNEI. The CDR3 nucleotides read TGTGCCAGCAGTGGGGACAGGGAAGAAAAACTGTTTTTT. It translates to CASSGDREEKLFF. The variable domain in full, completed from reference TRBV2 and TRBJ1-4, reads EPEVTQTPSHQVTQMGQEVILRCVPISNHLYFYWYRQILGQKVEFLVSFYNNEISEKSEIFDDQFSVERPDGSNFTLKIRSTKLEDSAMYFCASSGDREEKLFFGSGTQLSVL.

The gene calls are TRBV9 and TRBJ2-2; 7 nucleotides match TRBD2. V shed 0 bases, J shed 5 bases, and the junction held 7 bases outside the gene matches. CDR3 length equals 16 residues. Germline CDR1 reads SGDLS; CDR2 reads YYNGEE. The CDR3 coding sequence is TGTGCCAGCAGCGTAGGTGGGAGGGTTGGAACCGGGGAGCTGTTTTTT. Translation: CASSVGGRVGTGELFF. The variable domain in full, with the rest retrieved from reference TRBV9 and TRBJ2-2, is DSGVTQTPKHLITATGQRVTLRCSPRSGDLSVYWYQQSLDQGLQFLIQYYNGEERAKGNILERFSAQQFPDLHSELNLSSLELGDSALYFCASSVGGRVGTGELFFGEGSRLTVL.

This clone was counted once. The rearrangement uses TRBV21-1 and TRBJ1-1. TRBV21-1 is classified as a pseudogene. There are 13 residues in the CDR3. DNA of the CDR3: TGTGCCAGCCGAGCACGTTCGAACACTGAAGCTTTCTTT. Protein product: CASRARSNTEAFF.